This TCR beta chain emerged from a study of blood T cells in healthy people across ages. A second 7 to 11 cycle PCR used barcoded and J-beta primers. TCRdb recomputed calls from the 5' RACE reads with MiXCR, one row per CDR3 protein. Seen here are almost 1 million distinct CDR3 sequences, just over 50% observed once, and the top ten hold about 21%. Caucasian individuals from Russia who were healthy and aged about 6 to 100 acted as donors. This CDR3 comprises 14 residues. V gave up 3 bases and J gave up 2 bases, with 10 bases separating them. Whole-study results and caveats: The percentage of naive T cells correlated strongly with TCR beta diversity.

This clonotype turned up a few times. What it binds is unknown. The clonotype comes from a woman in her fifties or sixties in good health. The sequenced sample consisted of blood. The chain carries TRBV12-3 or TRBV12-4 and TRBJ1-2; tentatively, D is TRBD1 (6 bases). The CDR3 loop reads CASSFLTGNYGYTF. For the CDR3, the DNA is TGTGCCAGCAGTTTCCTCACAGGGAACTATGGCTACACCTTC.